The sequence of this TCR beta chain was determined in a study of spatial heterogeneity in lung cancer. Described time point: sample taken at primary tumor resection. The sequenced material consisted of unsorted whole RNA from tumor, nontumor lung or frozen PBMC. Some 72 TRACERx patients with early, untreated non-small cell lung cancer donated samples. TCRdb redid the calling of the 5' RACE reads with MiXCR, one entry per CDR3 protein. The profile covers more than 75,000 distinct CDR3 sequences, with roughly 13% appearing a single time and 4.6% taken by the ten largest. The germline CDR1 and CDR2 sequences are DFQATT and SNEGSKA (reference sequence). Trimming left V 5 bases short and J 2 bases short, with 7 bases between. This CDR3 is 12 amino acids long. This clonotype was seen at least ten times.

This specimen consisted of PBMCs, obtained at surgery. This chain connects TRBV20-1 to TRBJ1-3, with unresolved D. The TCR sequence derives from a male donor with early-stage non-small cell lung cancer. The CDR3 region is CSAPEAGNTIYF. The CDR3 nucleotides read TGCAGTGCTCCAGAGGCTGGAAACACCATATATTTT.